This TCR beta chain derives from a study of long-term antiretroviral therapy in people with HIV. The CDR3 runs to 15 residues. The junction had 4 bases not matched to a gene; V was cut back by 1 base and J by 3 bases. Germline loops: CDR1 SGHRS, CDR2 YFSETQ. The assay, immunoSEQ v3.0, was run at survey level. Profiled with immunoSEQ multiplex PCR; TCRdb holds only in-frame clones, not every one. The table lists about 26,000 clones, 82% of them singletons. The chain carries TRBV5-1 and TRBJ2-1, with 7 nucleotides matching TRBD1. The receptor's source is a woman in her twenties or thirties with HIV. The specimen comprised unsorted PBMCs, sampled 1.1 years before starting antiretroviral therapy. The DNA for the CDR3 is TGCGCCAGCAGCTTGCGAGGGACAGTCTACAATGAGCAGTTCTTC. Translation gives CASSLRGTVYNEQFF.